Presented here are 15 T cell receptor beta chains from one specimen sequenced in a study of regulatory T cells in long-lasting Graves disease. Time point described: newly diagnosed GD, antithyroid drugs for less than 3 months. Making the TCR library involved RNA that had been extracted from PBMCs. HTBI primers from iRepertoire and Arm-PCR of CDR3 regions yielded the TCR beta libraries. TCRdb re-called the multiplex PCR reads with MiXCR, one entry per CDR3 protein. The sample yields 560,000 or so distinct CDR3 sequences, about 16% seen once. The same specimen was also included in a second study, on T cells in Graves' hyperthyroidism and ophthalmopathy.

Source: peripheral blood mononuclear cells (PBMCs), taken at new diagnosis, from a patient treated with antithyroid drugs. These receptors were obtained from a young man with Graves disease.

This clonotype has at least ten counts. The V gene is TRBV12-3 or TRBV12-4, the J gene TRBJ2-7, with TRBD2 matching 7 bases. The CDR3 is 14 amino acids. The trim removed 6 bases at V and 5 bases at J, leaving 10 bases unmatched. The CDR3 sequence: CASSPTGRPNEQYF. In DNA form, the CDR3 reads TGTGCCAGCAGCCCCACCGGGAGGCCCAACGAGCAGTACTTC.

This clonotype was seen at least ten times. The gene calls are TRBV6-1 and TRBJ2-7; 7 bases are a match to TRBD1. After removal of 6 bases from V and 5 bases from J, the junction contained 7 bases not matched to a gene. CDR3 length equals 13 residues. Germline loops: CDR1 MNHNS, CDR2 SASEGT. The CDR3 DNA follows: TGTGCCAGCAGCATAACAGGGGTGGACGAGCAGTACTTC. Residues: CASSITGVDEQYF.

Only a few counts were recorded for this clonotype. The J gene is TRBJ2-7, the V gene TRBV29-1; D is unclear. Germline assignment: CDR1 SQVTM and CDR2 ANQGSEA. V was cut by 4 bases and J by 9 bases, with 19 bases left in between. The CDR3 length is 13 residues. CDR3 residues: CSVVILPWFVQYF. The CDR3 bases are TGCAGCGTTGTTATTTTGCCTTGGTTCGTGCAGTACTTC.

This clonotype appeared a few times. This chain uses TRBV5-6 with TRBJ2-5; 9 bases line up with TRBD2. This CDR3 has 16 amino acids. The V gene end was trimmed by 4 bases and the J gene end by 5 bases; junction bases not matched to a gene: 12. Germline CDR1 and CDR2: SGHDT and YYEEEE. CDR3 in amino acids: CASSGLLAGLPETQYF. Here the CDR3 DNA reads TGTGCCAGCAGCGGCCTACTAGCGGGCCTCCCGGAGACCCAGTACTTC.

The genes are TRBV19 and TRBJ2-2, with 8 nucleotides matching TRBD2. Germline CDR1 and CDR2: LNHDA and SQIVND (reference sequence). CDR3 length: 13 residues. V lost 3 bases to trimming and J lost 13 bases; unmatched junction nucleotides: 7. CDR3 protein: CASSISPREGLFF. Written as DNA, the CDR3 is TGTGCCAGTAGTATTTCACCCCGGGAGGGGCTGTTTTTT.

This clonotype has more than one count but fewer than ten. The chain couples TRBV20-1 to TRBJ2-1; D is unclear. Trimming removed 5 bases at V and 7 bases at J, with 6 bases between. Per germline, CDR1 DFQATT and CDR2 SNEGSKA (reference sequence). This CDR3 is 10 amino acids long. The CDR3 loop is CSAFGNEQFF. The CDR3 DNA is TGCAGTGCTTTCGGGAATGAGCAGTTCTTC.

This clonotype was detected many times. The CDR3 DNA is TGCAGTGCTGGGCCTTGGGCAGGGGGTTACGAGCAGTACTTC. Translation gives CSAGPWAGGYEQYF. This rearrangement joins TRBV20-1 to TRBJ2-7; 7 bases align to TRBD1. From germline, CDR1 is DFQATT and CDR2 SNEGSKA (reference sequence). There are 14 residues in the CDR3. V lost 5 bases and J lost 4; bases outside the gene matches: 11.

There are a few counts of this clonotype. This chain joins TRBV7-2 and TRBJ2-6; 7 bases line up with TRBD1. The germline gives CDR1 SGHTA, CDR2 FQGNSA. Trimming cost V 5 bases and J 1 base; bases outside gene matches: 11. The CDR3 totals 18 residues. The CDR3, as DNA: TGTGCCAGCAGCGTCCGGGACAGTACTCCTTCTGGGGCCAACGTCCTGACTTTC. It translates to CASSVRDSTPSGANVLTF.

The J gene is TRBJ2-3, the V gene TRBV6-2 or TRBV6-3, with D tentatively TRBD2 (5 bases). Trimming removed 5 bases at V and 8 bases at J, with 11 bases between. The CDR3 is made up of 12 amino acids. Germline CDR1 reads MNHEY; CDR2 reads SVGEGT. CDR3: CASSTPSGTQYF. In DNA form, the CDR3 reads TGTGCCAGCAGTACCCCCAGCGGTACGCAGTATTTT.

This clonotype has more than one count but fewer than ten. The CDR3 DNA is TGTGCCAGCAGCTCTGGTAGCGCGGGAGCCTACAATGAGCAGTTCTTC. This codes for CASSSGSAGAYNEQFF. The chain recombines TRBV11-2 with TRBJ2-1, with 7 bases that match TRBD2. The CDR3 sequence is 16 residues long. V lost 4 bases and J lost 2; bases outside the gene matches: 8. Looked up from germline, CDR1 is SGHAT and CDR2 is FQNNGV.

This chain links TRBV30 with TRBJ1-3, with D uncertain. CDR1 is GTSNPN, CDR2 SVGIG, per germline (reference sequence). The CDR3 is 19 residues long. The ends were cut back, 1 base at V and 2 bases at J, with 24 bases in the middle. The CDR3 loop reads CAWSGARRMDDATGNTIYF. The CDR3 DNA reads as TGTGCCTGGAGTGGGGCCAGGAGAATGGATGATGCCACTGGAAACACCATATATTTT. Full variable domain (missing parts from reference TRBV30 and TRBJ1-3): SQTIHQWPATLVQPVGSPLSLECTVEGTSNPNLYWYRQAAGRGLQLLFYSVGIGQISSEVPQNLSASRPQDRQFILSSKKLLLSDSGFYLCAWSGARRMDDATGNTIYFGEGSWLTVV.

The V and J genes are TRBV7-9 and TRBJ2-7; D is possibly TRBD1 (5 bases). Germline V gene sequence: CDR1 SEHNR, CDR2 FQNEAQ (reference sequence). This CDR3 spans 15 amino acids. V lost 2 bases and J lost 3, with 14 bases in between. CDR3 nucleotide sequence: TGTGCCAGCAGCTTAAGGCAGGGCGCAGACTACGAGCAGTACTTC. The encoded protein is CASSLRQGADYEQYF.

The J gene is TRBJ1-2, the V gene TRBV30, with D perhaps matching TRBD1 (6 bases). With 7 bases removed from V and 1 base from J, the gap between germline ends came to 16 bases. The CDR3 length is 14 residues. Per germline, CDR1 GTSNPN and CDR2 SVGIG (reference sequence). The CDR3 DNA reads as TGTGCCTACCGGGGGGCAGGGAGTAACTATGGCTACACCTTC. It encodes CAYRGAGSNYGYTF. Supplemented by reference TRBV30 and TRBJ1-2, the full variable domain reads SQTIHQWPATLVQPVGSPLSLECTVEGTSNPNLYWYRQAAGRGLQLLFYSVGIGQISSEVPQNLSASRPQDRQFILSSKKLLLSDSGFYLCAYRGAGSNYGYTFGSGTRLTVV.

This clonotype was seen a few times. V is TRBV4-1 and J is TRBJ1-1; the match to TRBD1 covers 7 bases. The CDR3 is 15 residues long. With 1 base clipped from V and 1 base from J, the junction kept 3 bases outside the gene matches. Germline V CDR1 and CDR2: MGHRA, YSYEKL. The CDR3 DNA sequence: TGCGCCAGCAGCCAAGCCCGACAGGGGAACACTGAAGCTTTCTTT. As protein: CASSQARQGNTEAFF.

This clonotype was seen more than once but under ten times. The chain is built from TRBV20-1 and TRBJ2-1; tentatively, D is TRBD2 (6 bases). The CDR3 has 16 amino acids. Germline V lookup: CDR1 DFQATT, CDR2 SNEGSKA (reference sequence). The V end lost 1 base, the J end lost 6 bases, and 19 bases lay between the germline ends. As DNA, the CDR3 is TGCAGTGCTAGAGTTGGAGGGGCCGGGGTATTCAATGAGCAGTTCTTC. The encoded protein is CSARVGGAGVFNEQFF.